Shown below are 5 T cell receptor beta chains from a single sample sequenced in a study of T cell changes during pregnancy in multiple sclerosis (dated by TCRdb to the late 2010s). Library preparation was by the immunoSEQ multiplex PCR assay. The clones in this table, taken by TCRdb from immuneACCESS, are in-frame only. Not every clone is retained; where verified, under half of the shortfall comes from an unresolved V gene, and the cause of the rest is unknown. This sample comprises under 60,000 clones, roughly 92% of them detected only once. The ten largest clones add up to roughly 0.23% of the sample. Here the sequenced sample was CD4+ T cells from peripheral blood mononuclear cells, taken in the third trimester of pregnancy. All receptors derive from a female donor with multiple sclerosis, enrolled in a pregnancy study.

The chain couples TRBV19 to TRBJ1-1; D remains ambiguous. V was shortened by 4 bases and J by 0 bases, with 15 bases between the two germline ends. CDR3 length: 16 residues. The germline V gene encodes CDR1 LNHDA and CDR2 SQIVND (reference sequence). CDR3 region: CASSNRGQRLNTEAFF. The CDR3 bases are TGTGCCAGTAGTAACCGGGGTCAGCGGTTGAACACTGAAGCTTTCTTT.

This chain uses TRBV4-2 with TRBJ2-3, with TRBD1 matching over 8 bases. CDR3 length equals 15 residues. Germline values: CDR1 LGHNA, CDR2 YNFKEQ. Losses at the gene ends were 3 bases for V and 6 bases for J; bases not matched to a gene: 8. The CDR3, as DNA: TGTGCCAGCAGCCACGGAGAGGACAGGGTCGATACGCAGTATTTT. This sequence encodes CASSHGEDRVDTQYF.

In DNA, the CDR3 is TGTGCCAGCAGTCACCGTCAGGGGAACACTAATGAAAAACTGTTTTTT. Translating it yields CASSHRQGNTNEKLFF. The chain recombines TRBV28 with TRBJ1-4, with D perhaps TRBD1 (6 bases). V lost 5 bases and J 2 bases, leaving 15 bases between the germline ends. The CDR3 covers 16 residues. Germline CDR1 MDHEN, CDR2 SYDVKM.

The chain couples TRBV2 to TRBJ2-2; D is perhaps TRBD2 (7 bases). The CDR3 extends over 16 amino acids. V was clipped by 6 bases and J by 2 bases, with 16 bases between them. Germline V gene sequence: CDR1 SNHLY, CDR2 FYNNEI. CDR3 sequence: CASRAGRGGNTGELFF. CDR3 in DNA: TGTGCCAGCAGGGCGGGGAGGGGGGGAAACACCGGGGAGCTGTTTTTT. Complete variable domain (other parts from reference TRBV2 and TRBJ2-2): EPEVTQTPSHQVTQMGQEVILRCVPISNHLYFYWYRQILGQKVEFLVSFYNNEISEKSEIFDDQFSVERPDGSNFTLKIRSTKLEDSAMYFCASRAGRGGNTGELFFGEGSRLTVL.

The J gene is TRBJ1-5, the V gene TRBV2; D gene unclear. CDR1 is SNHLY and CDR2 is FYNNEI in the germline V gene. The CDR3 is 13 amino acids. V lost 4 bases and J 0 bases, leaving 4 bases between the germline ends. DNA for the CDR3: TGTGCCAGCAGTGTCTATAGCAATCAGCCCCAGCATTTT. Translating it yields CASSVYSNQPQHF.